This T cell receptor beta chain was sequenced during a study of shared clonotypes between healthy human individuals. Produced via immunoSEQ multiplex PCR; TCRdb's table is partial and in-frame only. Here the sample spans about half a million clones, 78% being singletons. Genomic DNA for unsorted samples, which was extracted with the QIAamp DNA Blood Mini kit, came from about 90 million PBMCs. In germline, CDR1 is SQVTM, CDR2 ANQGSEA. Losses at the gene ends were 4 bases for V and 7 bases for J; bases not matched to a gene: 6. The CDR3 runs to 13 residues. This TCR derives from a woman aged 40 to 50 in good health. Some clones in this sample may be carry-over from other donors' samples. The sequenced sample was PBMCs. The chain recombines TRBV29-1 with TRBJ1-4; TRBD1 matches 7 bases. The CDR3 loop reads CSVVSGQAEKLFF. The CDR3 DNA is TGCAGCGTTGTCTCAGGACAGGCTGAAAAACTGTTTTTT.